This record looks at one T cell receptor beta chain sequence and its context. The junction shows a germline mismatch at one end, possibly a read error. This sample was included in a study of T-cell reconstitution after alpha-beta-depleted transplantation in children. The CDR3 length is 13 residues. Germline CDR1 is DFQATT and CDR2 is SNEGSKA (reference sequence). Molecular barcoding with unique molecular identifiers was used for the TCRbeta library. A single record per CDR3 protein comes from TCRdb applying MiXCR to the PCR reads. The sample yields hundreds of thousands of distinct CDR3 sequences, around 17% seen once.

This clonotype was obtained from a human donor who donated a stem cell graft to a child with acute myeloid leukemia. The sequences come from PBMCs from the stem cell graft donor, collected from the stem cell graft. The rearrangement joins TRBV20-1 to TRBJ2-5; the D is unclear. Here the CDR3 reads CCARLGRQETQYF. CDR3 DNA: TGCTGTGCTAGACTCGGAAGACAAGAGACCCAGTACTTC.